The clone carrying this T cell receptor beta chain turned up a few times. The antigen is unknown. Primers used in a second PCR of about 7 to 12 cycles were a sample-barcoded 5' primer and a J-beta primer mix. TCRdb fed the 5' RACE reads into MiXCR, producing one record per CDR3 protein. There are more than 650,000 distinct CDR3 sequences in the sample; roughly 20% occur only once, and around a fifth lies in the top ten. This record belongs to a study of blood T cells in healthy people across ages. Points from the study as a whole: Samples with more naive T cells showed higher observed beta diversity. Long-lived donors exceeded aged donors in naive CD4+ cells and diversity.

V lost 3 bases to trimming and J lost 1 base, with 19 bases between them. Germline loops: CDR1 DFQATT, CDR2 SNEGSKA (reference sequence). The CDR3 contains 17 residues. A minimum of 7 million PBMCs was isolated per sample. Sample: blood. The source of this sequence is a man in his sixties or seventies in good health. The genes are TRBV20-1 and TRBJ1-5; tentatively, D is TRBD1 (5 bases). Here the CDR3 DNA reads TGCAGTGCTAGTTCCTGGGGAAGGGGAGAGAGCAATCAGCCCCAGCATTTT. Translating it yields CSASSWGRGESNQPQHF.